This T cell receptor beta chain is from a study of blood T cells in healthy people across ages (dated by TCRdb to about 2015). About the investigation overall: In model experiments, template switching captured roughly one uniquely barcoded TCR beta cDNA molecule for every two T cells. For two donors (one aged 18 to 29 and one aged 80 or older), the study analyzed two additional independent replicas of 1 million unique cDNA reads from the same blood draw. Donors of different ages were randomly distributed across sequencing lanes to avoid experimental bias. The study measured age-related changes in TCR beta repertoire diversity using deep sequencing normalized with unique cDNA molecular identifiers. The donors were split into four age groups: young (average 16 years), middle-aged (about 40), aged (around 67) and long-lived (roughly 88). Study-wide conclusions, independent of this receptor: Estimates of total diversity from one million sequenced T cells were regarded as lower bounds and underestimates. There was a strong correlation between observed TCR beta diversity and the percentage of naive T cells measured by flow cytometry. Because the CMV infection status of the donors was unknown, age-related changes in expanded clonotypes may potentially have been confounded. Observed TCR beta diversity per million T cells fell roughly linearly with age, and a significant reduction was already apparent by age roughly 41. Compared with the aged group, more naive CD4+ T cells, fewer expanded clones and increased TCR diversity were shown by the long-lived group, suggesting age selection. Since profiling was done on bulk unsorted PBMCs, naive and antigen-experienced compartments could not be conclusively compared.

This clonotype showed up just a few times. This receptor's antigen is unknown. Per-base qualities were not stored, and no clone one base away is much larger. Donors were a few dozen systemically healthy Caucasian individuals from Russia aged roughly 6 to 90 years. Around 10 milliliters of peripheral blood were collected from each donor into EDTA-treated Vacutainer tubes. Ficoll-Paque density-gradient centrifugation was used to isolate PBMCs, with at least 7 million obtained per sample. Trizol reagent was used to extract total RNA from PBMCs, with at least 5 micrograms per sample. Naive CD45RAhigh/CD27high T cell percentages were measured by flow cytometry on a PBMC aliquot from every donor. Counted from cysteine to phenylalanine, this CDR3 has 15 amino acids. CDR3 DNA only is kept here, 45 bases in frame from base 1. The germline V gene encodes CDR1 SGHNT and CDR2 YYREEE (reference sequence). Libraries were constructed by 5' RACE. Sequencing relied on an Illumina HiSeq 2500. A second roughly 7 to 11 cycle PCR used a sample-barcoded 5' primer and a J-beta primer mix. A unique molecular identifier was introduced onto each TCR beta cDNA molecule by a template-switch 5' adaptor carrying 12 random nucleotides. Each sample yielded at least 2.5 million CDR3-containing paired-end reads. All of the RNA was converted into first-strand cDNA using the Mint cDNA synthesis kit, with a TRBC-specific oligonucleotide serving as the primer. Following uracil-DNA glycosylase treatment, a first 18-cycle PCR with universal primers M1SS and BC2_uni_R was performed on all cDNA. Per the source publication's procedure: Each sample was normalized by randomly selecting 1 million high-quality reads, each carrying a distinct molecular identifier. Reads with shared molecular identifiers were discarded instead of being binned into consensus sequences. MiTCR, run with a Q25 quality threshold and the strictest error-elimination algorithm, handled CDR3 identification, clonotype clustering and error correction. A nonparametric unseen species model with Euler transformation was used to estimate lower-bound total TCR beta diversity. TCRdb cleaned the public reads at Q25 with fastp, built clones with MiXCR and kept in-frame beta chains. Every distinct CDR3 protein forms one entry, paired with its most common genes and DNA. These V and J calls originate from TCRdb's pipeline instead of the authors' own analysis. For this sample there are a few hundred thousand distinct CDR3 sequences; 25% to 30% appear just once. The ten largest clones add up to over 25% of the sample.

The sequenced material came from blood. The chain couples TRBV5-4 to TRBJ2-5, with TRBD1 identical over 11 junction bases. The assigned J gene may be wrong: the sequence end matches TRBJ2-1 better. This TCR came from a woman in her seventies in good health. The nucleotide sequence is TGTGCCAGCAGCTTGGAACCGGGACAGGGGGTTGAGCAGTTCTTC. The translation is CASSLEPGQGVEQFF.